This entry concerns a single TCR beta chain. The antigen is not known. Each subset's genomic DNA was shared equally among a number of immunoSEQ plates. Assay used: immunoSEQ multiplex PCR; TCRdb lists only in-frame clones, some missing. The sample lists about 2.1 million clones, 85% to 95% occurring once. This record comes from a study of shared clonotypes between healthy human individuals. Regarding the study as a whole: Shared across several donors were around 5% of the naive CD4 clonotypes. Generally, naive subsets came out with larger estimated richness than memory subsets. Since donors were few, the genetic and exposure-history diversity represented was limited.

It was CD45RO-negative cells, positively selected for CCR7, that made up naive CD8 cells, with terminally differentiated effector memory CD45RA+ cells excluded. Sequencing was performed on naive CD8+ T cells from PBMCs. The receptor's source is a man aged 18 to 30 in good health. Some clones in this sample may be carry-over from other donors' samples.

The CDR3 loop reads CASSLAGTFNTQYF. DNA for the CDR3: TGTGCCAGCAGCTTGGCCGGAACTTTTAATACGCAGTATTTT. The chain is built from TRBV5-6 and TRBJ2-3; the D is unclear. The germline gives CDR1 SGHDT, CDR2 YYEEEE. The V end lost 0 bases, the J end lost 7 bases, and 12 bases lay between the germline ends. The CDR3 contains 14 residues.